This is a list of T cell receptor beta chains from one sample in a study of identical twins. Each CDR3 protein is one row after TCRdb ran MiXCR on the 5' RACE reads. The table records hundreds of thousands of distinct CDR3 sequences, roughly 24% of them present only once. The sample was also linked to a second study, of T cells expressing NK-cell markers.

The sample comprised CD4+ T cells sorted from blood. The receptors were gathered from a woman between 18 and 29 years old in good health. CDR3s include the opening cysteine and the closing phenylalanine or tryptophan. D genes are given only for firm matches. Rows may omit the clone size; those that give it use once, few, many or a size class.

cdr3_nt | cdr3_aa | clone_size | j_call | v_call | cdr3_length | d_call
TGTGCCAGCAGCCCAGCACGGGAGGTCCACTACGAGCAGTACTTC | CASSPAREVHYEQYF | NA | TRBJ2-7 | TRBV7-2 | 15 | TRBD2
TGTGCCAGCAGTGAGATGGGACAGGGACCCTACGAGCAGTACTTC | CASSEMGQGPYEQYF | NA | TRBJ2-7 | TRBV25-1 | 15 | TRBD1
TGTGCTAGTGGTCTGGGCCTAGCGGCAGATACGCAGTATTTT | CASGLGLAADTQYF | NA | TRBJ2-3 | TRBV12-5 | 14 | TRBD2
TGTGCCAGTAGTATCCGGGACAGGGGTACCGGGGAGCTGTTTTTT | CASSIRDRGTGELFF | NA | TRBJ2-2 | TRBV19 | 15 | TRBD1
TGTGCCAGCAGCCAAGTTGGACACCCGAGGGCGTCTCTTGCGGCGGCCCTCCACTTT | CASSQVGHPRASLAAALHF | few | TRBJ1-6 | TRBV3-1 | 19 | NA
TGCGCCAGCAGCCAAGACGGGGGGAAGACCCAGTACTTC | CASSQDGGKTQYF | NA | TRBJ2-5 | TRBV4-3 | 13 | TRBD2
TGTGCCAGCAGTTCAGGGACCCGGCCCGCTTTCTTT | CASSSGTRPAFF | few | TRBJ1-1 | TRBV27 | 12 | NA
TGCGCCAGCAGCGTGGGTCTAACTCACATGAATGAGCAGTTCTTC | CASSVGLTHMNEQFF | NA | TRBJ2-1 | TRBV4-1 | 15 | NA
TGTGCCAGCAGCCCGCCGGGGTGGCGAGCTTTCTTT | CASSPPGWRAFF | NA | TRBJ1-1 | TRBV3-1 | 12 | NA
TGTGCCAGCAGCCAGAGACAGGGGCCAGCTTTCTTT | CASSQRQGPAFF | few | TRBJ1-1 | TRBV5-6 | 12 | TRBD1
TGTGCCAGCAGGTGGGACAGGGCCCGAAATTCACCCCTCCACTTT | CASRWDRARNSPLHF | NA | TRBJ1-6 | TRBV6-1 | 15 | TRBD1
TGCGCCAGCAGCCAGAGCGGGGGGGCCGATGAGACCCAGTACTTC | CASSQSGGADETQYF | few | TRBJ2-5 | TRBV4-1 | 15 | TRBD2
TGTGCCAGCAGCCCCCAGGGACAGTTCTCCTACGAGCAGTACTTC | CASSPQGQFSYEQYF | NA | TRBJ2-7 | TRBV7-2 | 15 | TRBD1
TGTGCCAGCACCCTGACTAGCGGGAAACCGATCGCTTCCTACGAGCAGTACTTC | CASTLTSGKPIASYEQYF | few | TRBJ2-7 | TRBV27 | 18 | TRBD2
TGTGCCAGCAGCTCGTCTTTGAACACTGAAGCTTTCTTT | CASSSSLNTEAFF | many | TRBJ1-1 | TRBV7-2 | 13 | NA
TGTGCCAGCAGTTTCTCGACTAGCGGGAGTAGTAATGAGCAGTTCTTC | CASSFSTSGSSNEQFF | NA | TRBJ2-1 | TRBV12-3/TRBV12-4 | 16 | TRBD2
TGTGCCAGCACCTTCACAGGGGGCGCGGAGACCCAGTACTTC | CASTFTGGAETQYF | many | TRBJ2-5 | TRBV6-2/TRBV6-3 | 14 | TRBD1
TGTGCCAGCAGCCAAGTAGGTAATACGCAGTATTTT | CASSQVGNTQYF | NA | TRBJ2-3 | TRBV3-1 | 12 | NA
TGTGCCAGCTCACCCGGACAGGGGTCCACCTATGGCTACACCTTC | CASSPGQGSTYGYTF | NA | TRBJ1-2 | TRBV18 | 15 | TRBD1
TGTGCCAGCAGCAAGGACGGCTATGGCTACACCTTC | CASSKDGYGYTF | few | TRBJ1-2 | TRBV7-9 | 12 | NA
TGTGCCAGCAGCCAACCCGGGGGCCGTAATGAGCAGTTCTTC | CASSQPGGRNEQFF | many | TRBJ2-1 | TRBV4-2 | 14 | NA
TGTGCCTGGAGTGTATTTGTGACTAGCGGGAGCTCCTACGAGCAGTACTTC | CAWSVFVTSGSSYEQYF | NA | TRBJ2-7 | TRBV30 | 17 | TRBD2
TGTGCCAGCAGCTTAGACAGGGTCTACACCGGGGAGCTGTTTTTT | CASSLDRVYTGELFF | NA | TRBJ2-2 | TRBV7-8 | 15 | NA
TGCAGTGCTAGTTATCGGGAGGGTCTGAAGACCCAGTACTTC | CSASYREGLKTQYF | NA | TRBJ2-5 | TRBV20-1 | 14 | TRBD2
TGCAGCGTGGAGCTCGGGCAGAACACTGAAGCTTTCTTT | CSVELGQNTEAFF | few | TRBJ1-1 | TRBV29-1 | 13 | NA
TGTGCCAGCAGCCAAGGAGCGGCTAGCCGCCTCAATGAGCAGTTCTTC | CASSQGAASRLNEQFF | many | TRBJ2-1 | TRBV3-1 | 16 | NA
TGTGCCAGCAGCATCCAGGGGTACACCGGGGAGCTGTTTTTT | CASSIQGYTGELFF | NA | TRBJ2-2 | TRBV12-3/TRBV12-4 | 14 | NA
TGTGCCAGCAGCCCGGGCCATATGTCCGGGGAGCTGTTTTTT | CASSPGHMSGELFF | NA | TRBJ2-2 | TRBV11-3 | 14 | NA
TGTGCCAGCAGACCTGGACGGAACACAGATACGCAGTATTTT | CASRPGRNTDTQYF | NA | TRBJ2-3 | TRBV28 | 14 | NA
TGTGCCAGCAGCTTACCCCCAGGGTCATCAGATACGCAGTATTTT | CASSLPPGSSDTQYF | few | TRBJ2-3 | TRBV5-6 | 15 | NA
TGCAGCGTTGAAGATCCTGGCACTGAAGCTTTCTTT | CSVEDPGTEAFF | few | TRBJ1-1 | TRBV29-1 | 12 | NA
TGTGCCAGCACCCCCCCAGGCGGCCCAGGTAGAGATACGCAGTATTTT | CASTPPGGPGRDTQYF | NA | TRBJ2-3 | TRBV25-1 | 16 | NA
TGTGCCAGCACAGGACAGGGAGATACGCAGTATTTT | CASTGQGDTQYF | few | TRBJ2-3 | TRBV5-4 | 12 | TRBD1
TGCAGCGTTGACCAGGGTAGGATCGCTGAAGCTTTCTTT | CSVDQGRIAEAFF | few | TRBJ1-1 | TRBV29-1 | 13 | NA
TGTGCCAGCAGCTGGGGACAGCCGTTCCAAGAGACCCAGTACTTC | CASSWGQPFQETQYF | few | TRBJ2-5 | TRBV5-6 | 15 | TRBD1
TGTGCCAGCAGCTTGCAGGTCCTCCGCACAGATACGCAGTATTTT | CASSLQVLRTDTQYF | few | TRBJ2-3 | TRBV7-9 | 15 | NA
TGTGCCAGCAGGGGCTACGGGACTAGCGGGAAAAAGGACCAGTACTTC | CASRGYGTSGKKDQYF | NA | TRBJ2-5 | TRBV7-2 | 16 | TRBD2
TGTGCCATTCGGACTAGCGGAACGAACACCGGGGAGCTGTTTTTT | CAIRTSGTNTGELFF | NA | TRBJ2-2 | TRBV6-1 | 15 | TRBD2
TGTGCCAGCAGCTACCAGCCGGGTGAAAAACTGTTTTTT | CASSYQPGEKLFF | NA | TRBJ1-4 | TRBV6-5 | 13 | NA
TGTGCCAGCAGTTTACAGTCGAAAAATAATTCACCCCTCCACTTT | CASSLQSKNNSPLHF | many | TRBJ1-6 | TRBV12-3/TRBV12-4 | 15 | NA
TGCAGTGCTAGACAGGCCGTGAACACTGAAGCTTTCTTT | CSARQAVNTEAFF | few | TRBJ1-1 | TRBV20-1 | 13 | NA
TGTGCCAGCAGCCCATACAACAGGGGGGAAAAACTGTTTTTT | CASSPYNRGEKLFF | few | TRBJ1-4 | TRBV5-6 | 14 | TRBD1
TGTGCCAGCCTAGCACTAGCGGGGGGAACTACAGATACGCAGTATTTT | CASLALAGGTTDTQYF | NA | TRBJ2-3 | TRBV6-1 | 16 | TRBD2
TGCAGTGCTATCCGGTCCCACGAGCAGTACTTC | CSAIRSHEQYF | NA | TRBJ2-7 | TRBV20-1 | 11 | NA
TGCGCCAGCAGCCAAAACGACAGAGCCTACGAGCAGTACTTC | CASSQNDRAYEQYF | many | TRBJ2-7 | TRBV4-3 | 14 | NA
TGTGCCAGCAGCTTACAAGCGGGAGAGAGGGTCTTC | CASSLQAGERVF | few | TRBJ2-1 | TRBV7-2 | 12 | TRBD2
TGTGCCAGCAAGACAGGGGGCATCTATGGCTACACCTTC | CASKTGGIYGYTF | few | TRBJ1-2 | TRBV6-6 | 13 | TRBD1
TGTGCCAGCAGCCATCAACTAGCGGGTATCAATGAGCAGTTCTTC | CASSHQLAGINEQFF | few | TRBJ2-1 | TRBV11-3 | 15 | TRBD2